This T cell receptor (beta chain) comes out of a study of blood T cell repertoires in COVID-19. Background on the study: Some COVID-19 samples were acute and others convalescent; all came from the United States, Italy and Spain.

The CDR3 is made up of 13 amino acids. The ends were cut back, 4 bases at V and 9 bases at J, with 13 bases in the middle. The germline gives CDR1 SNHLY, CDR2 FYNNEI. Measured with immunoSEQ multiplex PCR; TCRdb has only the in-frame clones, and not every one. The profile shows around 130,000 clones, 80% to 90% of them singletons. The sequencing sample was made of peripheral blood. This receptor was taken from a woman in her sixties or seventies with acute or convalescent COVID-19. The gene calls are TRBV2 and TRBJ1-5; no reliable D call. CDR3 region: CASSVGSLRPQHF. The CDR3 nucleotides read TGTGCCAGCAGTGTGGGCAGCCTTCGGCCCCAGCATTTT.